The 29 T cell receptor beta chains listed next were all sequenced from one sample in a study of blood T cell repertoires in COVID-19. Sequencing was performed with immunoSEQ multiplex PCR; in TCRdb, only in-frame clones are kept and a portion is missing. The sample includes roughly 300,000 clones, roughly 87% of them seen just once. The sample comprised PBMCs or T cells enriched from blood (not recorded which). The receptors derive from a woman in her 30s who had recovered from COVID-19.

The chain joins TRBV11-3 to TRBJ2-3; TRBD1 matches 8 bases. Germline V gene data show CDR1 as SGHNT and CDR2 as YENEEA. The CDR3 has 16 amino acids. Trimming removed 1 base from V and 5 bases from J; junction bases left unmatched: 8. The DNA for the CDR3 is TGTGCCAGCAGCTTAGGAGCGCAGGGGGCGATAGATACGCAGTATTTT. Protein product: CASSLGAQGAIDTQYF.

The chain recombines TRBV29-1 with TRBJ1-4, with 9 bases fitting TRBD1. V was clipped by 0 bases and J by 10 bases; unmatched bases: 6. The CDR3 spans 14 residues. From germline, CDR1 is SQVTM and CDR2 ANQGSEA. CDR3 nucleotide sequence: TGCAGCGTTGAAGAAGGGGGACAGGGACGAAAACTGTTTTTT. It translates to CSVEEGGQGRKLFF.

CDR3 in amino acids: CASRRQGEVDGYTF. DNA for the CDR3: TGTGCCAGTAGGCGACAGGGCGAAGTGGATGGCTACACCTTC. This chain links TRBV19 with TRBJ1-2; TRBD1 matches 7 bases. V shed 6 bases, J shed 6 bases, and the junction held 10 bases outside the gene matches. The CDR3 loop spans 14 amino acids. CDR1 and CDR2 from the germline V gene are LNHDA and SQIVND (reference sequence).

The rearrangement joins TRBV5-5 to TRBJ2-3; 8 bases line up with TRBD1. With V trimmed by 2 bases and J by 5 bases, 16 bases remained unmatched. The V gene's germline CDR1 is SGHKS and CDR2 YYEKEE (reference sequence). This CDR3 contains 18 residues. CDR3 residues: CASSLEGVGQGALDTQYF. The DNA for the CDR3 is TGTGCCAGCAGCTTAGAGGGAGTTGGGCAGGGGGCTTTAGATACGCAGTATTTT.

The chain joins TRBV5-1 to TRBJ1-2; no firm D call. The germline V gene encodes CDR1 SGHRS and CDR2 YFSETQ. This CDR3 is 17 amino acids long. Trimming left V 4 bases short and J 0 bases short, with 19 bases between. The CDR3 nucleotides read TGCGCCAGCAGCCCCCCGAGGTTACGCGAATCTAACTATGGCTACACCTTC. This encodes CASSPPRLRESNYGYTF.

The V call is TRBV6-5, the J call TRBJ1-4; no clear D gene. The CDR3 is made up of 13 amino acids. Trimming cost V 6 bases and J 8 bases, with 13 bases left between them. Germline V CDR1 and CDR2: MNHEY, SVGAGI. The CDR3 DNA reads TGTGCCAGCAGGGCCTCGGGGATGGAAAAACTGTTTTTT. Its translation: CASRASGMEKLFF.

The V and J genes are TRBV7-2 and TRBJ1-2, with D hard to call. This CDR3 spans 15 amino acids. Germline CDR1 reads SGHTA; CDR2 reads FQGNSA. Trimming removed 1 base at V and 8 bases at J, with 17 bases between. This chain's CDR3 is CASSLGADPVGGYTF. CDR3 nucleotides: TGTGCCAGCAGCTTAGGGGCAGACCCGGTTGGGGGCTACACCTTC.

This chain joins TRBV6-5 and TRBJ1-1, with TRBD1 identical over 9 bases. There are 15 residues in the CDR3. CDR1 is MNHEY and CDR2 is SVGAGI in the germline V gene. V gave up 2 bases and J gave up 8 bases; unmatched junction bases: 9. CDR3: CASSYRTGERGEAFF. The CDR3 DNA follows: TGTGCCAGCAGTTACAGGACAGGGGAGAGAGGCGAAGCTTTCTTT.

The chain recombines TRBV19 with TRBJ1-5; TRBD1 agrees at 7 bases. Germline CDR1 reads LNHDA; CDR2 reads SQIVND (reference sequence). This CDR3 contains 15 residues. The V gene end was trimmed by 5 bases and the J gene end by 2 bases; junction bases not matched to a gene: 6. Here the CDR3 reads CASSLPGTGNQPQHF. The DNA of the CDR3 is TGTGCCAGTAGTTTACCCGGGACAGGCAATCAGCCCCAGCATTTT.

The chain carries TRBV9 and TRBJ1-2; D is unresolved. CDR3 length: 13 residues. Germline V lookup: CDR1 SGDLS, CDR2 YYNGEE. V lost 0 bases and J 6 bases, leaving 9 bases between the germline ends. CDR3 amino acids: CASSVGESNGYTF. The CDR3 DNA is TGTGCCAGCAGCGTAGGGGAGTCGAATGGCTACACCTTC. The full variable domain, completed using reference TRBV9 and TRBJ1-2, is DSGVTQTPKHLITATGQRVTLRCSPRSGDLSVYWYQQSLDQGLQFLIQYYNGEERAKGNILERFSAQQFPDLHSELNLSSLELGDSALYFCASSVGESNGYTFGSGTRLTVV.

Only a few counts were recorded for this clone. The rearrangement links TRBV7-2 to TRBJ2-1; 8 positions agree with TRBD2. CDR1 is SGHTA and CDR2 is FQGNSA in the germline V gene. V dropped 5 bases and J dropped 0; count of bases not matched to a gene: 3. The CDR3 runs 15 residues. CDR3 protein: CASSALAASYNEQFF. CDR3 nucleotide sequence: TGTGCCAGCAGCGCACTAGCGGCCTCCTACAATGAGCAGTTCTTC.

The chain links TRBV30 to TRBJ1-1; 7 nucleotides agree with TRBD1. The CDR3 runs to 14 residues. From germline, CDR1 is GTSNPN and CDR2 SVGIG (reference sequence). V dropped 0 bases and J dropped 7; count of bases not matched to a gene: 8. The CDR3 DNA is TGTGCCTGGAGTGTAGGGTCAGGACAGGTTGAAGCTTTCTTT. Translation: CAWSVGSGQVEAFF. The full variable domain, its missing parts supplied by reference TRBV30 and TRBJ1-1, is SQTIHQWPATLVQPVGSPLSLECTVEGTSNPNLYWYRQAAGRGLQLLFYSVGIGQISSEVPQNLSASRPQDRQFILSSKKLLLSDSGFYLCAWSVGSGQVEAFFGQGTRLTVV.

CDR3 sequence reads: CASSQRGQVGVQPQHF. CDR3 sequence (DNA): TGTGCCAGCAGCCAGCGGGGACAGGTGGGTGTCCAGCCCCAGCATTTT. This chain joins TRBV7-2 and TRBJ1-5, with 8 nucleotides matching TRBD1. V lost 5 bases to trimming and J lost 7 bases; unmatched junction nucleotides: 13. The CDR3 runs 16 residues. In germline, CDR1 is SGHTA, CDR2 FQGNSA.

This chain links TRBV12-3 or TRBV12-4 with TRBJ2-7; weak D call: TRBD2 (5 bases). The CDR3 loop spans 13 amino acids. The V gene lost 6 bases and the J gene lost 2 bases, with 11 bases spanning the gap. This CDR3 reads CASRRTGTYEQYF. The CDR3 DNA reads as TGTGCCAGCAGGCGGACTGGAACCTACGAGCAGTACTTC.

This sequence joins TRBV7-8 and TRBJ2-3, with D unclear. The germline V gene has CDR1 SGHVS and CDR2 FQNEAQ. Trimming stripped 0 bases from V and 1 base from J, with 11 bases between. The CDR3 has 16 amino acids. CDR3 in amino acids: CASSLAHNQGTDTQYF. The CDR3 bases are TGTGCCAGCAGCTTAGCGCATAATCAGGGCACAGATACGCAGTATTTT.

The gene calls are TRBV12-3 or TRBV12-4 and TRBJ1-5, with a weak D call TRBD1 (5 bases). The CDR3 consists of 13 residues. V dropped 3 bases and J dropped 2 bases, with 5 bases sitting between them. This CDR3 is CASSFRGNQPQHF. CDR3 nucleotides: TGTGCCAGCAGTTTCAGGGGCAATCAGCCCCAGCATTTT.

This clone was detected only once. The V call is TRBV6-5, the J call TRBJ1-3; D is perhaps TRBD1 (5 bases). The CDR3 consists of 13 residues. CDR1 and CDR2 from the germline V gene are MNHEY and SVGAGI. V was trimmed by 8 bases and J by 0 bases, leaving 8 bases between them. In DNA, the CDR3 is TGTGCCAGCTGTACAGGCTCTGGAAACACCATATATTTT. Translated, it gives CASCTGSGNTIYF.

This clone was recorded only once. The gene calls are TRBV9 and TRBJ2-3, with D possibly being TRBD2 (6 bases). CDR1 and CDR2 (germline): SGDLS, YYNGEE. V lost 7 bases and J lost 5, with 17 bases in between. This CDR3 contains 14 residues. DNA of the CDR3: TGTGCCAGCTCTCCCGGAGGGGTGCAAGATACGCAGTATTTT. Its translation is CASSPGGVQDTQYF.

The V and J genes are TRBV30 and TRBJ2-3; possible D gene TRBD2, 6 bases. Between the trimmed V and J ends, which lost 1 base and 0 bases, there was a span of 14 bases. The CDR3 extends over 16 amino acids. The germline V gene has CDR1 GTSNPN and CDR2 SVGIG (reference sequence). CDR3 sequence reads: CAWSGAGPPSTDTQYF. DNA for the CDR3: TGTGCCTGGAGTGGTGCGGGACCCCCTAGCACAGATACGCAGTATTTT.

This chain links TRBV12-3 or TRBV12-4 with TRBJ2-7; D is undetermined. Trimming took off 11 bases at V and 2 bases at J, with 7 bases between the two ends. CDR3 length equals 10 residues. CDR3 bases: TGTGCCCTACGGGCCTACGAGCAGTACTTC. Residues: CALRAYEQYF.

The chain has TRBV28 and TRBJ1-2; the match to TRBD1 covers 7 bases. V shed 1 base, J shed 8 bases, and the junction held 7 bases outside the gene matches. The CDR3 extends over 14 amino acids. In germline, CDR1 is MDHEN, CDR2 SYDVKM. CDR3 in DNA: TGTGCCAGCAGTTTATCGACAGGGATTACAGGCTACACCTTC. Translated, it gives CASSLSTGITGYTF.

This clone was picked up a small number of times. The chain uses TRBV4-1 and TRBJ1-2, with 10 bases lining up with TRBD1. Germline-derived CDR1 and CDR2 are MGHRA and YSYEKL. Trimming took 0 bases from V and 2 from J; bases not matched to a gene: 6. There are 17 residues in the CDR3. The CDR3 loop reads CASSQDASGQGNYGYTF. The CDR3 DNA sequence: TGCGCCAGCAGCCAAGATGCGTCGGGACAGGGGAACTATGGCTACACCTTC.

The CDR3 DNA reads as TGTGCCAGCAGCCGGGACAGAGACTCCTACGAGCAGTACTTC. This translates into CASSRDRDSYEQYF. The chain uses TRBV14 and TRBJ2-7, with TRBD1 identical over 7 bases. V lost 4 bases to trimming and J lost 0 bases; unmatched junction nucleotides: 3. The CDR3 is 14 amino acids. CDR1 SGHDN and CDR2 FVKESK come from the germline V gene.

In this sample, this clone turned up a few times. The CDR3 DNA is TGTGCCACCAGCAGAGATTTAGCCCAGCCCCAGCATTTT. Translation gives CATSRDLAQPQHF. V is TRBV15 and J is TRBJ1-5; D gene unclear. The CDR3 is made up of 13 amino acids. Per germline, CDR1 LNHNV and CDR2 YYDKDF (reference sequence). V lost 0 bases and J 7 bases, leaving 7 bases between the germline ends.

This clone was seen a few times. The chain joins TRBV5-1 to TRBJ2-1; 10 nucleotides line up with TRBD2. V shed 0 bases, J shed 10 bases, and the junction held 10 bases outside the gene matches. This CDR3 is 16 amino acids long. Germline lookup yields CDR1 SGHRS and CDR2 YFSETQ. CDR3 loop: CASSLGLAGGLLEQFF. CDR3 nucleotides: TGCGCCAGCAGCTTGGGTTTAGCGGGGGGCCTCCTAGAGCAGTTCTTC.

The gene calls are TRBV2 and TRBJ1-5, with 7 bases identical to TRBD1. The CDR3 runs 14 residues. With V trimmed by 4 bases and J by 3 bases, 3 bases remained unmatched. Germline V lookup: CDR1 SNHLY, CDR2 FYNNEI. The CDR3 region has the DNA TGTGCCAGCAGTGTGGGACAGTCCAATCAGCCCCAGCATTTT. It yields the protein CASSVGQSNQPQHF.

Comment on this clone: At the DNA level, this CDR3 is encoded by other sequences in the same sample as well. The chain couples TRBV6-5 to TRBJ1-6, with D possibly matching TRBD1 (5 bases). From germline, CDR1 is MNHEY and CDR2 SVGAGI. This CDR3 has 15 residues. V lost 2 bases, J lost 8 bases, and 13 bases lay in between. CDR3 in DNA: TGTGCCAGCAGTTACGGGGGGGGTGTAGATTCACCCCTCCACTTT. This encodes CASSYGGGVDSPLHF.

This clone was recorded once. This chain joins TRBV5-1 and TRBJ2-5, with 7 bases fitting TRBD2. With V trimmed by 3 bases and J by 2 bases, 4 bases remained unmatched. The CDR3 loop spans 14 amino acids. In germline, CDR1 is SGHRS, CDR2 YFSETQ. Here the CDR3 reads CASSWDYPQETQYF. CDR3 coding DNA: TGCGCCAGCAGCTGGGACTATCCTCAAGAGACCCAGTACTTC.

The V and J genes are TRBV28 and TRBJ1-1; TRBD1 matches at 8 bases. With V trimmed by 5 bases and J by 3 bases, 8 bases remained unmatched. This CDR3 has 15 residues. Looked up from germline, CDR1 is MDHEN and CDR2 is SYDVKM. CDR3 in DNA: TGTGCCAGCAGTCCCCAGGGGGCGGAGTACACTGAAGCTTTCTTT. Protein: CASSPQGAEYTEAFF. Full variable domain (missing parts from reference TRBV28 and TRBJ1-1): DVKVTQSSRYLVKRTGEKVFLECVQDMDHENMFWYRQDPGLGLRLIYFSYDVKMKEKGDIPEGYSVSREKKERFSLILESASTNQTSMYLCASSPQGAEYTEAFFGQGTRLTVV.